This T cell receptor (beta chain) was retrieved from a study of blood T cell repertoires in COVID-19. Study overall: PBMCs, B-cell-depleted T cells, or T cells provided the cDNA or gDNA that made up the material.

The germline V and J ends were trimmed by 2 bases and 6 bases, with 17 bases remaining between them. Per the germline V gene, CDR1 is SGDLS and CDR2 is YYNGEE. The CDR3 has 15 amino acids. Repertoires were generated with immunoSEQ multiplex PCR, while TCRdb's copy carries only in-frame clones and drops some. The sample includes 270,000 or so clones, approximately 89% seen only once; the top ten take around 1.2%. The chain uses TRBV9 and TRBJ1-1, with a possible D match to TRBD1 (5 bases). The sequencing input was PBMCs or T cells enriched from blood (not recorded which). This TCR was sampled from a woman between 40 and 55 years old with acute COVID-19. As DNA, the CDR3 is TGTGCCAGCAGCGTCCAGGGTGATGTCGGCGCTGAAGCTTTCTTT. Amino acid sequence: CASSVQGDVGAEAFF. The full variable domain, completed using reference TRBV9 and TRBJ1-1, is DSGVTQTPKHLITATGQRVTLRCSPRSGDLSVYWYQQSLDQGLQFLIQYYNGEERAKGNILERFSAQQFPDLHSELNLSSLELGDSALYFCASSVQGDVGAEAFFGQGTRLTVV.